The 23 T cell receptor beta chains below come from one sample, sequenced in a study of tumor-infiltrating lymphocytes in primary liver carcinoma. Both RNA and DNA were isolated together from approximately 20-30 mg of bulk tissue that had not been sorted. TCR beta cDNA came from about 450 ng total RNA, primed with a constant-region primer. Libraries for TCR beta were built through three nested multiplex PCR rounds, which together made up a slightly modified ARM-PCR procedure. The two initial PCR rounds, about 9 cycles each, used TRBV1-TRBV30 forward and C-beta reverse primers. A single record per CDR3 protein comes from TCRdb applying MiXCR to the multiplex PCR reads. Of some 180,000 distinct CDR3 sequences listed, around four fifths are singletons. The source material was tumor tissue from primary liver carcinoma. These receptors were collected from a man aged 35 to 55 with primary liver carcinoma and hepatitis B virus infection.

Remarks on this clonotype: The CDR3 does not close with the conserved phenylalanine or tryptophan, likely indicating a read error. No DNA is shown, since the ends of the CDR3 on it are uncertain; the CDR3 is the one TCRdb lists. V and J are TRBV11-2 and TRBJ2-7. In germline, CDR1 is SGHAT, CDR2 FQNNGV. Counting both end residues, the CDR3 totals 15 amino acids. CDR3 in amino acids: CDSSLDLGGSYEQYI.

With respect to this clonotype: The junction does not match germline at one end; this may be a read error. The rearrangement joins TRBV4-2 to TRBJ1-2; 7 bases match TRBD1. Germline lookup yields CDR1 LGHNA and CDR2 YNFKEQ. This CDR3 contains 17 residues. CDR3 amino acids: CASIRSSRGGASYDYTF. CDR3 nucleotides: TGTGCCAGCATCCGATCGTCCAGGGGGGGCGCGTCCTATGACTACACCTTC.

The V gene is TRBV11-1, the J gene TRBJ2-3; TRBD1 or TRBD2 may be the D gene (5 bases each). Germline CDR1 SGHAT, CDR2 FQDESV (reference sequence). The CDR3 has 19 amino acids. With 3 bases removed from V and 5 bases from J, the gap between germline ends came to 27 bases. DNA of the CDR3: TGTGCCAGCAGCTTTGGGGGAAGCTCTGTTGGAGTCCGCATAGATACGCAGTATTTT. Encoded protein: CASSFGGSSVGVRIDTQYF.

This chain links TRBV29-1 with TRBJ2-7; D tentatively fits TRBD1 or TRBD2 (5 bases each). The V and J ends lost 7 bases and 2 bases respectively, with 24 bases between them. The CDR3 covers 16 residues. CDR1 SQVTM and CDR2 ANQGSEA come from the germline V gene. The CDR3 is CSAATSGTGTPYEQYF. Written as DNA, the CDR3 is TGCAGCGCCGCGACGTCTGGGACCGGCACTCCCTACGAGCAGTACTTC.

The sample holds one count of this clonotype. One junction end disagrees with the germline gene, perhaps due to a read error. V usage is TRBV10-3 and J usage is TRBJ2-3; perhaps TRBD2 as D (6 bases). Germline lookup yields CDR1 ENHRY and CDR2 SYGVKD. The CDR3 has 13 residues. The CDR3 loop reads CVISYSSADTQYF. CDR3 DNA sequence: TGTGTCATCAGCTATTCTAGCGCAGATACGCAGTATTTT.

The chain couples TRBV6-1 to TRBJ2-3; D gene unclear. Trimming pared 4 bases from V and 5 bases from J, leaving 7 bases between. The CDR3 runs to 12 residues. The V gene's germline CDR1 is MNHNS and CDR2 SASEGT. CDR3 nucleotides: TGTGCCAGCAGTGGTTGGGTAGATACGCAGTATTTT. It is translated as CASSGWVDTQYF.

By sample share, this clonotype is medium-sized. J is TRBJ2-1 and V is TRBV4-1; D may be TRBD1 or TRBD2 (5 bases each). V gave up 1 base and J gave up 7 bases, with 11 bases separating them. The CDR3 totals 14 residues. Germline V gives CDR1 MGHRA, CDR2 YSYEKL. The CDR3 sequence: CASSQVEGWNEQFF. CDR3 DNA: TGCGCCAGCAGCCAAGTTGAGGGGTGGAATGAGCAGTTCTTC.

The chain joins TRBV5-5 to TRBJ2-2; D possibly corresponds to TRBD2 (5 bases). The CDR3 length is 12 residues. Germline assignment: CDR1 SGHKS and CDR2 YYEKEE (reference sequence). V lost 5 bases, J lost 17 bases, and 19 bases lay in between. CDR3: CASRLHTGVLFF. For the CDR3, the DNA is TGTGCCAGCAGACTCCACACCGGGGTGCTATTTTTT.

Comments on this clonotype: Mismatch with germline at one junction end may stem from a read error. The genes are TRBV29-1 and TRBJ2-1; D may correspond to TRBD1 or TRBD2 (5 bases each). CDR1 is SQVTM and CDR2 is ANQGSEA in the germline V gene. CDR3 length: 12 residues. The CDR3 spells CSVDLGVNEQLF. The CDR3 DNA follows: TGCAGCGTTGATCTGGGGGTGAATGAACAGTTATTC.

As regards this clonotype: Sequence at one end of the junction differs from germline and may be a read error. The chain combines TRBV11-2 with TRBJ2-3; D not certain. CDR3 length equals 14 residues. The V gene's germline CDR1 is SGHAT and CDR2 FQNNGV. CDR3 bases: TGTGCCAGCGGCCCCCCGGGCTGGGCAGATACACAGTATTTT. It yields the protein CASGPPGWADTQYF.

A word on this clonotype: A junction end diverges from the germline sequence, so it may reflect a read error. V usage is TRBV7-9 and J usage is TRBJ2-1; D may be TRBD1 (6 bases). The CDR3 extends over 15 amino acids. The V gene's germline CDR1 is SEHNR and CDR2 FQNEAQ (reference sequence). The CDR3 DNA is TGTGCCAGCAGCTCAGGGGTAGTGGCCTCAAATGAGCAGTCCTTC. Protein product: CASSSGVVASNEQSF.

In this sample, this clonotype turned up once. One end of the junction is discordant with germline, which a read error may explain. The chain links TRBV28 to TRBJ2-7; perhaps TRBD2 as D (6 bases). The length of the CDR3 is 11 residues. Per the germline V gene, CDR1 is MDHEN and CDR2 is SYDVKM. In DNA form, the CDR3 reads TGTGCCAGCAGTGACTGGGAGGAGCAATACTTC. Protein: CASSDWEEQYF.

For this clonotype: Germline is not matched at one junction end, which may reflect a read error. The chain joins TRBV14 to TRBJ2-1, with 8 bases identical to TRBD2. This CDR3 is 16 amino acids long. Germline V gene sequence: CDR1 SGHDN, CDR2 FVKESK. The CDR3 protein is CTSSAVAGRVNNEQFF. In DNA, the CDR3 is TGTACCAGCAGTGCCGTAGCGGGAAGGGTAAACAATGAACAGTTCTTC.

On this clonotype itself: A clone one base away is much larger, so this may be a read error. The chain is built from TRBV7-8 and TRBJ2-2; possibly TRBD1 or TRBD2 for D (5 bases each). Germline V gene data show CDR1 as SGHVS and CDR2 as FQNEAQ. The CDR3 runs to 14 residues. The CDR3 coding sequence is TGTACCAGCAGCTTAGAATTGGGGGCCGGGGAGCTGTTTTTT. Translation gives CTSSLELGAGELFF.

As regards this clonotype: Compared with germline, one end of the junction differs, possibly owing to a read error. This rearrangement joins TRBV12-3 or TRBV12-4 to TRBJ2-1; 8 bases map to TRBD2. The CDR3 totals 11 residues. The CDR3 spells CASSHGTSNIF. The CDR3 nucleotides read TGTGCCAGTAGCCACGGGACTAGTAATATCTTC.

As to this clonotype: The germline gene is not matched at one end of the junction; a read error may be the cause. The chain has TRBV30 and TRBJ1-6; the D is unclear. The V gene's germline CDR1 is GTSNPN and CDR2 SVGIG (reference sequence). The CDR3 is 14 residues long. CDR3 region: CACRLRTNNPPLNF. CDR3 bases: TGTGCCTGTAGACTCCGGACCAATAATCCACCCCTCAACTTT. The complete variable domain, with remaining parts taken from reference TRBV30 and TRBJ1-6, reads SQTIHQWPATLVQPVGSPLSLECTVEGTSNPNLYWYRQAAGRGLQLLFYSVGIGQISSEVPQNLSASRPQDRQFILSSKKLLLSDSGFYLCACRLRTNNPPLNFGNGTRLTVT.

The sample holds a few counts of this clonotype. This chain links TRBV2 with TRBJ1-1; D ambiguous. There are 14 residues in the CDR3. V lost 5 bases to trimming and J lost 2 bases, with 12 bases between them. CDR1 SNHLY and CDR2 FYNNEI come from the germline V gene. The CDR3 reads CASSLDGENTEAFF. The CDR3 coding sequence is TGTGCCAGCAGTCTGGACGGAGAAAACACTGAAGCTTTCTTT.

Concerning this clonotype: At one boundary the junction diverges from the germline segment, which might be a read error. The chain is built from TRBV4-3 and TRBJ2-5; TRBD2 matches at 7 bases. CDR1 and CDR2 (germline): LGHNA, YSLEER. The CDR3 has 17 amino acids. The DNA of the CDR3 is TGCGCCAGCAACCAAGCGGCTAGCGGTAGGACTGGTGAGACCCGGTACTTC. Its protein product is CASNQAASGRTGETRYF.

Points on this clonotype: The junction departs from the called germline gene at one end, perhaps through a read error. The chain employs TRBV6-2 or TRBV6-3 and TRBJ1-1, with D uncertain. The V gene's germline CDR1 is MNHEY and CDR2 SVGEGT. The CDR3 runs to 13 residues. CDR3 nucleotide sequence: TGTACCAGCAGTTACGGTCTGAATACTGAAGCTTTCTTT. Residues: CTSSYGLNTEAFF.

Note on this clonotype: A read error may produce the germline difference seen at one junction end. CDR3 in amino acids: CSVKDGLAGSYKQYF. The CDR3 DNA is TGCAGCGTTAAAGATGGTCTAGCGGGGTCCTACAAGCAGTACTTC. The chain recombines TRBV29-1 with TRBJ2-7; 9 bases agree with TRBD2. The CDR3 runs to 15 residues. Germline V gene data show CDR1 as SQVTM and CDR2 as ANQGSEA.

Worth noting for this clonotype: The CDR3 does not close with the conserved phenylalanine or tryptophan, likely indicating a read error. The rearrangement uses TRBV7-9 and TRBJ2-2; 7 bases line up with TRBD1. This CDR3 has 13 residues. Germline values: CDR1 SEHNR, CDR2 FQNEAQ (reference sequence). The CDR3 DNA follows: TGTGACAGCAGCGACAGGGTAGCGGGGGAGCTGTTTTTG. This codes for CDSSDRVAGELFL.

As for this clonotype: An end of the junction differs from the germline gene, which may be a read error. This chain uses TRBV6-1 with TRBJ1-2; the D is unclear. CDR1 and CDR2 from the germline V gene are MNHNS and SASEGT. The CDR3 spans 14 residues. CDR3 DNA sequence: TGTGCCAGCAGTAAACCAGAGGGCGGGTATGCCTACACCTTC. Protein product: CASSKPEGGYAYTF.

Notes on this clonotype: A read error may produce the germline difference seen at one junction end. The rearrangement uses TRBV11-1 and TRBJ2-1; possible D gene TRBD2, 5 bases. Germline CDR1 and CDR2: SGHAT and FQDESV (reference sequence). This CDR3 region has 16 residues. CDR3 residues: CASSPMVADSCNEQFF. For the CDR3, the DNA is TGTGCCAGCAGCCCCATGGTGGCGGACTCCTGCAATGAGCAGTTCTTC.